This TCR beta chain was obtained from a study of T cell repertoires in cytomegalovirus infection. TCRdb itself ran the reads through MiXCR, one entry per CDR3 protein. The table shows some 800,000 distinct CDR3 sequences, with 25% to 35% occurring only once. This clonotype was recorded a few times. Antigen: not known. A read error may produce the germline difference seen at one junction end. The CDR3 covers 13 residues. The germline CDR1 and CDR2 sequences are KGHSH and LQKENI. The sequenced sample was cultured CD8+ T cells from PBMCs, obtained from culture after CMV antigen stimulation. This receptor was identified in a human donor in good health (CMV status not recorded). Some clones in this sample may be carry-over from other donors' samples. The chain couples TRBV18 to TRBJ2-5; D is uncertain. In DNA form, the CDR3 reads TGTGCCAGCTCAATTCGATCGGAAGAGATCCAGTACTTC. Its translation: CASSIRSEEIQYF. The variable domain in full, with the rest retrieved from reference TRBV18 and TRBJ2-5, is NAGVMQNPRHLVRRRGQEARLRCSPMKGHSHVYWYRQLPEEGLKFMVYLQKENIIDESGMPKERFSAEFPKEGPSILRIQQVVRGDSAAYFCASSIRSEEIQYFGPGTRLLVL.